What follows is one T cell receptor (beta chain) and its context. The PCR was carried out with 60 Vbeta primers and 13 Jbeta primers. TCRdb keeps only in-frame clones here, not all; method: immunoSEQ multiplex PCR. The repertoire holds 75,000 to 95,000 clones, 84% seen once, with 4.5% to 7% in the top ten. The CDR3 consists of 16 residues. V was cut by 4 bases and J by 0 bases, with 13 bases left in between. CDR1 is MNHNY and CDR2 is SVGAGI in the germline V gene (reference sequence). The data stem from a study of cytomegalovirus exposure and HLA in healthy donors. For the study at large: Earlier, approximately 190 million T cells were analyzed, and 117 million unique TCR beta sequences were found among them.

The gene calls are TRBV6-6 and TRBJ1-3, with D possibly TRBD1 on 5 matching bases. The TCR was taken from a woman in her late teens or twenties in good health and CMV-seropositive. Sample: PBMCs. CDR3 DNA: TGTGCCAGCAGTTCCACCAGACAGAGCTCTGGAAACACCATATATTTT. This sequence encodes CASSSTRQSSGNTIYF.